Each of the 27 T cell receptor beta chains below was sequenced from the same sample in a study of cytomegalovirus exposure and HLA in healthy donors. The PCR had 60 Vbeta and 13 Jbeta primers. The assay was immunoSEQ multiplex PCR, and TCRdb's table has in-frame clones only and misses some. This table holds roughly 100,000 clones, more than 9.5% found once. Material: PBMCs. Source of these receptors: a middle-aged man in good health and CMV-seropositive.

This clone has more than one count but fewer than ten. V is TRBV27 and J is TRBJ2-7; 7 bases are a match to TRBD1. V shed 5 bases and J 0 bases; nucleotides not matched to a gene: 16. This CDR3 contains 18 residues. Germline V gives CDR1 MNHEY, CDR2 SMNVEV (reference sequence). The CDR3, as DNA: TGTGCCAGCAGTGCGACCTACAGGGGCCTTCGATTCTCCTACGAGCAGTACTTC. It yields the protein CASSATYRGLRFSYEQYF.

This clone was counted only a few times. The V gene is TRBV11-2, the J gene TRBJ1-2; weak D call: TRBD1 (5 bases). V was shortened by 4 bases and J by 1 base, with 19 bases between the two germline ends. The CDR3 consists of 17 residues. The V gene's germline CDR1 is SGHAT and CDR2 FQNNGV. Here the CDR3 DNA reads TGTGCCAGCAGCTCCCTCGCCTTGGGGCCCAATAACTATGGCTACACCTTC. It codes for CASSSLALGPNNYGYTF.

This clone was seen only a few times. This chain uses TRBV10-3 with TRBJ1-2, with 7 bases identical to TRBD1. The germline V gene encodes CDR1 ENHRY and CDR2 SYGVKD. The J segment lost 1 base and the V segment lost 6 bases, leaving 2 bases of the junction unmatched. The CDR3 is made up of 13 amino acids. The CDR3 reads CAIRGTDNYGYTF. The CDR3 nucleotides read TGTGCCATCAGGGGGACAGATAACTATGGCTACACCTTC.

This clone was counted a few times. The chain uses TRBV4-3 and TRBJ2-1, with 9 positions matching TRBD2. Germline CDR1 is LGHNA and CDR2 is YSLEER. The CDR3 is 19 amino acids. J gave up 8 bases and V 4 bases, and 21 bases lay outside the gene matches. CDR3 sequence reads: CASSPQFGLSRGRGHEQFF. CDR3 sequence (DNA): TGCGCCAGCAGCCCGCAATTCGGGCTTTCACGCGGGAGGGGCCATGAGCAGTTCTTC.

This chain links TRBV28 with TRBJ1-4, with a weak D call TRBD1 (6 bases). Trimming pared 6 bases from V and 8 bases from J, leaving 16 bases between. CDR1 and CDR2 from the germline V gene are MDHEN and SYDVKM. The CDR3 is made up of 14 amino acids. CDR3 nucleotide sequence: TGTGCCAGCAGCCCGATGGGGGCACAGGAAAAACTGTTTTTT. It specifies CASSPMGAQEKLFF. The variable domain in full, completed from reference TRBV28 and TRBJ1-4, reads DVKVTQSSRYLVKRTGEKVFLECVQDMDHENMFWYRQDPGLGLRLIYFSYDVKMKEKGDIPEGYSVSREKKERFSLILESASTNQTSMYLCASSPMGAQEKLFFGSGTQLSVL.

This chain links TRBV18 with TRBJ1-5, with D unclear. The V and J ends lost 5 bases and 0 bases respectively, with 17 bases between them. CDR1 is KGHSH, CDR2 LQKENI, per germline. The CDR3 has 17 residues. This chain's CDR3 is CASSSEGPRSSNQPQHF. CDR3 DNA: TGTGCCAGCTCAAGTGAGGGCCCACGGTCTAGCAATCAGCCCCAGCATTTT.

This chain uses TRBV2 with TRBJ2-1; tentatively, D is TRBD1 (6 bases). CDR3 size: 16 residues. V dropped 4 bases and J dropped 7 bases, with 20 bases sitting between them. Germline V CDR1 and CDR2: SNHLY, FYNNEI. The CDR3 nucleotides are TGTGCCAGCAGTGCTCCTAGCAGGGGTCCGAGGAATGAGCAGTTCTTC. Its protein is CASSAPSRGPRNEQFF.

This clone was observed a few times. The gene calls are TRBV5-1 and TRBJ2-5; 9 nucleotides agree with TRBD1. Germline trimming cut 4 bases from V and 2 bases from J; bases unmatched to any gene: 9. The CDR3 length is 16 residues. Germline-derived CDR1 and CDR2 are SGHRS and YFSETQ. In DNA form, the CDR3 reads TGCGCCAGCAGCCCCTCGGGACAGGGAGGGCAAGAGACCCAGTACTTC. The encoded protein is CASSPSGQGGQETQYF. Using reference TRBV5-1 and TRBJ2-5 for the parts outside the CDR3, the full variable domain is KAGVTQTPRYLIKTRGQQVTLSCSPISGHRSVSWYQQTPGQGLQFLFEYFSETQRNKGNFPGRFSGRQFSNSRSEMNVSTLELGDSALYLCASSPSGQGGQETQYFGPGTRLLVL.

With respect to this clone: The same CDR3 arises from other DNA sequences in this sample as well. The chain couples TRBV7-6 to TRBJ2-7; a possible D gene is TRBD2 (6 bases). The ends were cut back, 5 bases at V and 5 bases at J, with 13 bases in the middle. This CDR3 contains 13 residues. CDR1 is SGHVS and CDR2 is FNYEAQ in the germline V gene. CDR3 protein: CASSVGSRHEQYF. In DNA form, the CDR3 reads TGTGCCAGCAGCGTCGGGAGTCGGCACGAGCAGTACTTC.

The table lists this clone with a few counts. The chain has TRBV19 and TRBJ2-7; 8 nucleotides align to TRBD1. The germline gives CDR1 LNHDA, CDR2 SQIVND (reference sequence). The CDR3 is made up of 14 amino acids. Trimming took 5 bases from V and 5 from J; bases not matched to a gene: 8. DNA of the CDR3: TGTGCCAGTAGTCCCCGACAGGGGCTAAACGAGCAGTACTTC. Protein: CASSPRQGLNEQYF.

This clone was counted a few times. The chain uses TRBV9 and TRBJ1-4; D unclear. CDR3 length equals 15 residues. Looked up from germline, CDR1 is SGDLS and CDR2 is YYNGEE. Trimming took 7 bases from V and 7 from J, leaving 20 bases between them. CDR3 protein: CASSFGEGRGEKLFF. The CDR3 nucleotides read TGTGCCAGCTCCTTCGGGGAGGGCCGAGGTGAAAAACTGTTTTTT.

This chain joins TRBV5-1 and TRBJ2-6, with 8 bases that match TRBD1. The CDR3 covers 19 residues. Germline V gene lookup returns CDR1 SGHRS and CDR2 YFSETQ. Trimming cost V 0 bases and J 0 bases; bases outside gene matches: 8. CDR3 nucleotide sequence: TGCGCCAGCAGCTTGGGAACAGGGGGAAGGCTCTCTGGGGCCAACGTCCTGACTTTC. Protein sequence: CASSLGTGGRLSGANVLTF.

CDR3 DNA sequence: TGTGCCAGCAGTTCCCTAAAAGTATACAGGGGGCCGAACTATGGCTACACCTTC. It specifies CASSSLKVYRGPNYGYTF. The chain combines TRBV28 with TRBJ1-2, with TRBD1 matching 9 bases. The CDR3 runs 18 residues. Germline CDR1 and CDR2: MDHEN and SYDVKM. V lost 4 bases and J lost 2; bases outside the gene matches: 14.

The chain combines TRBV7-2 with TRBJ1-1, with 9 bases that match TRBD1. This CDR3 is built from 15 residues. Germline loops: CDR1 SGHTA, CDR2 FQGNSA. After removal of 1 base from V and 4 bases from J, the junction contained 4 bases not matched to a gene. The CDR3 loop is CASSLVTGGVTEAFF. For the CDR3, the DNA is TGTGCCAGCAGCTTAGTGACAGGGGGAGTCACTGAAGCTTTCTTT.

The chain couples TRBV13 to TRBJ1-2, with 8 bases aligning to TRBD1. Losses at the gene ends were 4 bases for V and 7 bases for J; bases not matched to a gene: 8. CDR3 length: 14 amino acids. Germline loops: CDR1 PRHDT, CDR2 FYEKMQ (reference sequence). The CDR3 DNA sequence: TGTGCCAGCAGCTCAAGGACAGGGTTGAGTGGCTACACCTTC. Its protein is CASSSRTGLSGYTF.

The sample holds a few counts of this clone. This CDR3 is CASSVSGRAGDTQYF. For the CDR3, the DNA is TGTGCCAGCAGCGTTAGCGGGAGAGCAGGAGATACGCAGTATTTT. This sequence joins TRBV7-3 and TRBJ2-3; 9 bases are a match to TRBD2. Germline V gives CDR1 SGHTA, CDR2 FQGTGA. This CDR3 region has 15 residues. The junction had 8 bases not matched to a gene; V was cut back by 5 bases and J by 5 bases. Based on the CDR3 plus reference TRBV7-3 and TRBJ2-3, the full variable domain is GAGVSQTPSNKVTEKGKYVELRCDPISGHTALYWYRQSLGQGPEFLIYFQGTGAADDSGLPNDRFFAVRPEGSVSTLKIQRTERGDSAVYLCASSVSGRAGDTQYFGPGTRLTVL.

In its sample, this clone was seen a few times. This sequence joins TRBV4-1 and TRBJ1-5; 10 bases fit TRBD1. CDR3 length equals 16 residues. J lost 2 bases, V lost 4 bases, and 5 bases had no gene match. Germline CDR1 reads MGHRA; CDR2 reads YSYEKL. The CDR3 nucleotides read TGCGCCAGCAGCCGACAGGGGGCCAGGGGCAATCAGCCCCAGCATTTT. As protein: CASSRQGARGNQPQHF.

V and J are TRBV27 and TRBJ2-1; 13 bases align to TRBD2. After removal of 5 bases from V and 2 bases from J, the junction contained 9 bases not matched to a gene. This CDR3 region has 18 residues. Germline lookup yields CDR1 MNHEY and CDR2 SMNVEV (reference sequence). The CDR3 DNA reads TGTGCCAGCAGTCCGAGACTAGCGGGAGGCAATCCCTACAATGAGCAGTTCTTC. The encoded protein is CASSPRLAGGNPYNEQFF.

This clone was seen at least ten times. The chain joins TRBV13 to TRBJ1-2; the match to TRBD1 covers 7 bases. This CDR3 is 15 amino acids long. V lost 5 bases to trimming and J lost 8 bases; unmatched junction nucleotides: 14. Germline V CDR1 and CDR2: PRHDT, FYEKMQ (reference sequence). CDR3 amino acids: CASSTPTGSIYGYTF. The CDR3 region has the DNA TGTGCCAGCAGCACCCCGACAGGGTCAATATACGGCTACACCTTC.

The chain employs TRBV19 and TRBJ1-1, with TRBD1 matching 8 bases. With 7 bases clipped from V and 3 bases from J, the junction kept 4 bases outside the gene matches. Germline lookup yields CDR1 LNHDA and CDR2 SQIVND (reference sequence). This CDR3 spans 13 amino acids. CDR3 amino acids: CASTVTGDTEAFF. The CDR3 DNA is TGTGCCAGTACCGTGACAGGGGACACTGAAGCTTTCTTT.

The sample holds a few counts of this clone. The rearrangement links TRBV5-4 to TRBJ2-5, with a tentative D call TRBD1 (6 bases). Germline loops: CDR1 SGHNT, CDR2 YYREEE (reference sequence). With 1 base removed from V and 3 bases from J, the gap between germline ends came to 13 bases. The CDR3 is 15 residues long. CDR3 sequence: CASSLRLAGEETQYF. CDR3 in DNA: TGTGCCAGCAGCTTGCGGCTGGCAGGGGAAGAGACCCAGTACTTC.

The CDR3 protein is CASSPSGTTSRQFF. The CDR3 coding sequence is TGCGCCAGCAGCCCGAGCGGGACTACTTCAAGGCAGTTCTTC. V and J are TRBV4-1 and TRBJ2-1, with 7 bases that match TRBD2. J was trimmed by 12 bases and V by 4 bases; bases with no gene match: 12. CDR1 and CDR2 from the germline V gene are MGHRA and YSYEKL. The CDR3 runs 14 residues.

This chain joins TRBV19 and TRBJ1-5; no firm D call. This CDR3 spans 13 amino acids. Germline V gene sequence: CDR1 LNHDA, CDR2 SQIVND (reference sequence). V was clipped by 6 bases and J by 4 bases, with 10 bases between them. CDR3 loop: CASSRRGNQPQHF. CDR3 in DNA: TGTGCCAGTAGCCGGCGAGGGAATCAGCCCCAGCATTTT.

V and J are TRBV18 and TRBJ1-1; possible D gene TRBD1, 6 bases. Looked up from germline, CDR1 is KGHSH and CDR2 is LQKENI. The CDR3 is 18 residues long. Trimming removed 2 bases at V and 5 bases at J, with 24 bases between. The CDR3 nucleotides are TGTGCCAGCTCACCAAATCCCGATGGGGGCAGGGGTGGGACTGAAGCTTTCTTT. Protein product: CASSPNPDGGRGGTEAFF.

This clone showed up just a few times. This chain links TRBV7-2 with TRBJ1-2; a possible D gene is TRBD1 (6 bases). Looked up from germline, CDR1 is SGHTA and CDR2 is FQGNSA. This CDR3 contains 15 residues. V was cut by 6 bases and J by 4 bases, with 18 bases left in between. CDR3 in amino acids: CASRQPARGSYGYTF. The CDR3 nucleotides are TGTGCCAGCAGGCAACCCGCCAGGGGTTCCTATGGCTACACCTTC.

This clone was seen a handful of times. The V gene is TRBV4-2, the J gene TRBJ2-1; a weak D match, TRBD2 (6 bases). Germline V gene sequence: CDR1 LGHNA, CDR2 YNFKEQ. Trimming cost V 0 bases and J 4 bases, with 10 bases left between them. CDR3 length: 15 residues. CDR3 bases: TGTGCCAGCAGCCAAGATCTGGGGACTTACAATGAGCAGTTCTTC. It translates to CASSQDLGTYNEQFF.

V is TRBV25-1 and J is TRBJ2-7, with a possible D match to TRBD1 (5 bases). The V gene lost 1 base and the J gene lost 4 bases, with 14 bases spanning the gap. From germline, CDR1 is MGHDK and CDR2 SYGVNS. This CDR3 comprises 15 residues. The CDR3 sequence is CASSEWAGKNYEQYF. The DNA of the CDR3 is TGTGCCAGCAGTGAATGGGCAGGGAAAAATTACGAGCAGTACTTC.